This TCR beta chain comes out of a study of PD-L1 blockade in urothelial cancer. Looking at the study overall: Men with urothelial cancer arising in the bladder made up about 85% of the roughly 29 patients. Samples of blood were analyzed 3 weeks (second dose) and 6 weeks after treatment start.

Study-level findings and limits: In blood at 3 weeks, tumor-associated clones expanded more among patients with durable benefit.

The CDR3 runs to 16 residues. Per germline, CDR1 LNHDA and CDR2 SQIVND (reference sequence). The J segment lost 1 base and the V segment lost 5 bases, leaving 6 bases of the junction unmatched. Of note for this clone: What it binds is unknown.

Generated by immunoSEQ multiplex PCR, the TCRdb table keeps only in-frame clones and is missing some. The sample includes roughly 45,000 clones, approximately 90% of them seen just once. The chain joins TRBV19 to TRBJ2-1; 9 nucleotides line up with TRBD2. The source material was PBMCs, sampled around atezolizumab (anti-PD-L1) treatment. The receptor was isolated from a man aged 55-75 years with urothelial cancer. This CDR3 reads CASSSGTSRSYNEQFF. In nucleotides, the CDR3 is TGTGCCAGTAGTTCGGGGACTAGCCGGTCCTACAATGAGCAGTTCTTC.